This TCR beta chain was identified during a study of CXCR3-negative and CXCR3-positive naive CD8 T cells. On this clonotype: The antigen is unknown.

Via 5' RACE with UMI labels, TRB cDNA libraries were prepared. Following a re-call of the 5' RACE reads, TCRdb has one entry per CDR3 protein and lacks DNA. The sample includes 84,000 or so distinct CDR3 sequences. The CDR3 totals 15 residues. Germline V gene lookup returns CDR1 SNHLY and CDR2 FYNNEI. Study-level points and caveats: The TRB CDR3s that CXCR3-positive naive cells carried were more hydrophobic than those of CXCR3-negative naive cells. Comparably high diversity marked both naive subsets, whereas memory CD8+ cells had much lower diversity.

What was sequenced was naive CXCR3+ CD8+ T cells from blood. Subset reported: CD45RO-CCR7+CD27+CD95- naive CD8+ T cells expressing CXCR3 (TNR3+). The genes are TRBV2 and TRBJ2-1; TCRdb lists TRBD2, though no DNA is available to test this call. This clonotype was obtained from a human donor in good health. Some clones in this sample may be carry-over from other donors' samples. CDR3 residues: CADSGTHSSYNEQFF.